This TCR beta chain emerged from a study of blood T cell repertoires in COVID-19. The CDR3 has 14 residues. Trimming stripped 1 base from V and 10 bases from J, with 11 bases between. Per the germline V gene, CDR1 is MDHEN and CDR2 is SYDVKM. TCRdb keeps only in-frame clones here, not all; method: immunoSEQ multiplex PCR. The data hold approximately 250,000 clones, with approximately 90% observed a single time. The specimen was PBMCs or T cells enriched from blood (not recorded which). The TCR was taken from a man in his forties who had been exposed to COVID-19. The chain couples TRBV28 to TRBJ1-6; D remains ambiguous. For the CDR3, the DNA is TGTGCCAGCAGTTTATTAGGAGGAGCATCACCCCTCCACTTT. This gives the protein CASSLLGGASPLHF. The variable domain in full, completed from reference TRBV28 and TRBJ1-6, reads DVKVTQSSRYLVKRTGEKVFLECVQDMDHENMFWYRQDPGLGLRLIYFSYDVKMKEKGDIPEGYSVSREKKERFSLILESASTNQTSMYLCASSLLGGASPLHFGNGTRLTVT.